This is a list of T cell receptor beta chains from one sample in a study of control samples from healthy donors and cancer patients. TCRdb's copy holds only in-frame clones and misses some; the assay was immunoSEQ multiplex PCR. This sample yields some 150,000 clones, of which roughly 95% are seen a single time; just over 1% belongs to the top ten. Sequenced input: blood. Every receptor here comes from a woman in her twenties or thirties in good health. The CDR3 runs from the conserved cysteine through the conserved F or W. A D gene is named only where the DNA matches it firmly. Part of the rows lack a size; the others show once, few, many or a class for expanded clones.

d_gene: -
j_gene: TRBJ1-2
abundance: -
v_gene: TRBV6-5
len: 13
CDR3aa: CASSRGRSYGYTF
CDR3nt: TGTGCCAGCAGTCGGGGACGAAGCTATGGCTACACCTTC

d_gene: -
j_gene: TRBJ1-3
abundance: -
v_gene: TRBV7-8
len: 17
CDR3aa: CASSLDTGHRTGNTIYF
CDR3nt: TGTGCCAGCAGCTTAGACACGGGGCATAGGACTGGAAACACCATATATTTT

d_gene: TRBD2
j_gene: TRBJ2-1
abundance: -
v_gene: TRBV5-1
len: 15
CDR3aa: CASSLAAGAVREQFF
CDR3nt: TGCGCCAGCAGCTTGGCGGCGGGAGCAGTCCGTGAGCAGTTCTTC

d_gene: -
j_gene: TRBJ1-1
abundance: -
v_gene: TRBV29-1
len: 16
CDR3aa: CSVEDVGAFWNTEAFF
CDR3nt: TGCAGCGTTGAAGATGTGGGGGCGTTTTGGAACACTGAAGCTTTCTTT

d_gene: -
j_gene: TRBJ2-2
abundance: -
v_gene: TRBV5-4
len: 15
CDR3aa: CASSFVLDNTGELFF
CDR3nt: TGTGCCAGCAGCTTTGTACTAGACAACACCGGGGAGCTGTTTTTT

d_gene: -
j_gene: TRBJ2-3
abundance: -
v_gene: TRBV28
len: 17
CDR3aa: CASSSRVRGPSPDTQYF
CDR3nt: TGTGCCAGCAGTTCTCGAGTTCGAGGGCCAAGCCCAGATACGCAGTATTTT

d_gene: -
j_gene: TRBJ1-2
abundance: -
v_gene: TRBV4-1
len: 13
CDR3aa: CASSQYYGYGYTF
CDR3nt: TGCGCCAGCAGCCAATATTACGGGTATGGCTACACCTTC

d_gene: -
j_gene: TRBJ1-6
abundance: -
v_gene: TRBV2
len: 15
CDR3aa: CASIRGVSVNSPLHF
CDR3nt: TGTGCCAGCATACGAGGAGTTTCCGTTAATTCACCCCTCCACTTT

d_gene: -
j_gene: TRBJ2-2
abundance: -
v_gene: TRBV6-6
len: 13
CDR3aa: CASIGPGTGELFF
CDR3nt: TGTGCCAGCATTGGGCCGGGCACCGGGGAGCTGTTTTTT

d_gene: -
j_gene: TRBJ2-3
abundance: -
v_gene: TRBV4-2
len: 17
CDR3aa: CASSHWGGTWDTDTQYF
CDR3nt: TGTGCCAGCAGCCATTGGGGAGGGACATGGGACACAGATACGCAGTATTTT

d_gene: -
j_gene: TRBJ1-2
abundance: -
v_gene: TRBV6-5
len: 14
CDR3aa: CASSYSMGDYGYTF
CDR3nt: TGTGCCAGCAGTTACTCGATGGGGGACTATGGCTACACCTTC

d_gene: TRBD1
j_gene: TRBJ2-2
abundance: -
v_gene: TRBV24-1
len: 13
CDR3aa: CATWTGGPGELFF
CDR3nt: TGTGCCACTTGGACAGGGGGCCCCGGGGAGCTGTTTTTT

d_gene: -
j_gene: TRBJ2-7
abundance: -
v_gene: TRBV6-2/TRBV6-3
len: 13
CDR3aa: CASSYSTRYEQYF
CDR3nt: TGTGCCAGCAGTTACTCGACTCGGTATGAGCAGTACTTC

d_gene: -
j_gene: TRBJ1-6
abundance: -
v_gene: TRBV3-1/TRBV3-2
len: 16
CDR3aa: CASSPKGLRENSPLHF
CDR3nt: TGTGCCAGCAGCCCCAAGGGACTGCGGGAAAATTCACCCCTCCACTTT

d_gene: TRBD1
j_gene: TRBJ1-6
abundance: -
v_gene: TRBV6-5
len: 15
CDR3aa: CASSYYRGGYLALHF
CDR3nt: TGTGCCAGCAGTTACTACAGGGGGGGCTACCTAGCCCTCCACTTT

d_gene: -
j_gene: TRBJ2-3
abundance: -
v_gene: TRBV27
len: 17
CDR3aa: CASSLWGEAKGTDTQYF
CDR3nt: TGTGCCAGCAGTTTATGGGGTGAGGCGAAGGGCACAGATACGCAGTATTTT

d_gene: TRBD1
j_gene: TRBJ2-5
abundance: -
v_gene: TRBV9
len: 13
CDR3aa: CASSRDREETQYF
CDR3nt: TGTGCCAGCAGCAGGGACAGGGAAGAGACCCAGTACTTC

d_gene: -
j_gene: TRBJ2-1
abundance: -
v_gene: TRBV4-1
len: 13
CDR3aa: CASSLGPIDEQFF
CDR3nt: TGCGCCAGCAGCCTCGGACCCATCGATGAGCAGTTCTTC

d_gene: TRBD1
j_gene: TRBJ2-7
abundance: -
v_gene: TRBV7-8
len: 13
CDR3aa: CASSRGQGGEQYF
CDR3nt: TGTGCCAGCAGCCGGGGACAGGGAGGCGAGCAGTACTTC

d_gene: TRBD2
j_gene: TRBJ2-7
abundance: -
v_gene: TRBV28
len: 17
CDR3aa: CASSLNRWARGGYEQYF
CDR3nt: TGTGCCAGCAGTTTAAACCGATGGGCACGGGGAGGGTACGAGCAGTACTTC

d_gene: TRBD1
j_gene: TRBJ1-2
abundance: -
v_gene: TRBV6-4
len: 15
CDR3aa: CASSADTGDHYGYTF
CDR3nt: TGTGCCAGCAGTGCTGACACAGGGGACCACTATGGCTACACCTTC

d_gene: -
j_gene: TRBJ1-5
abundance: -
v_gene: TRBV6-5
len: 13
CDR3aa: CASSWELNQPQHF
CDR3nt: TGTGCCAGCAGTTGGGAGTTAAATCAGCCCCAGCATTTT

d_gene: -
j_gene: TRBJ2-1
abundance: once
v_gene: TRBV9
len: 15
CDR3aa: CASSDRASVYNEQFF
CDR3nt: TGTGCCAGCAGCGATAGGGCTAGCGTATACAATGAGCAGTTCTTC

d_gene: -
j_gene: TRBJ1-1
abundance: -
v_gene: TRBV19
len: 18
CDR3aa: CATSLRRWAKSANTEAFF
CDR3nt: TGTGCCACCTCACTAAGGAGGTGGGCCAAATCAGCGAACACTGAAGCTTTCTTT

d_gene: -
j_gene: TRBJ2-2
abundance: -
v_gene: TRBV27
len: 14
CDR3aa: CASSLLDRPGELFF
CDR3nt: TGTGCCAGCAGTTTACTCGACAGGCCCGGGGAGCTGTTTTTT

d_gene: -
j_gene: TRBJ1-2
abundance: -
v_gene: TRBV5-8
len: 14
CDR3aa: CASSPGGQVYGYTF
CDR3nt: TGTGCCAGCAGCCCGGGAGGACAAGTCTATGGCTACACCTTC

d_gene: -
j_gene: TRBJ2-5
abundance: -
v_gene: TRBV2
len: 17
CDR3aa: CASSASMRGLKGETQYF
CDR3nt: TGTGCCAGCAGTGCATCGATGAGGGGCCTCAAGGGAGAGACCCAGTACTTC

d_gene: -
j_gene: TRBJ2-7
abundance: -
v_gene: TRBV7-6
len: 14
CDR3aa: CASSLGAAAYEQYF
CDR3nt: TGTGCCAGCAGCTTAGGCGCAGCCGCCTACGAGCAGTACTTC

d_gene: -
j_gene: TRBJ1-4
abundance: -
v_gene: TRBV28
len: 16
CDR3aa: CASTTRDGATNEKLFF
CDR3nt: TGTGCCAGCACCACGAGGGACGGTGCAACTAATGAAAAACTGTTTTTT

d_gene: -
j_gene: TRBJ1-3
abundance: -
v_gene: TRBV9
len: 16
CDR3aa: CASSVRAGGPGNTIYF
CDR3nt: TGTGCCAGCAGCGTACGCGCCGGGGGCCCTGGAAACACCATATATTTT

d_gene: -
j_gene: TRBJ1-2
abundance: -
v_gene: TRBV5-6
len: 14
CDR3aa: CASSQSSGSYGYTF
CDR3nt: TGTGCCAGCAGTCAAAGTTCAGGGAGCTATGGCTACACCTTC

d_gene: TRBD1
j_gene: TRBJ1-5
abundance: -
v_gene: TRBV11-2
len: 15
CDR3aa: CASSPGQGRNQPQHF
CDR3nt: TGTGCCAGCAGCCCCGGACAGGGTCGTAATCAGCCCCAGCATTTT

d_gene: -
j_gene: TRBJ2-7
abundance: -
v_gene: TRBV28
len: 14
CDR3aa: CASSLPGLPYEQYF
CDR3nt: TGTGCCAGCAGTTTACCTGGACTACCCTACGAGCAGTACTTC

d_gene: -
j_gene: TRBJ1-4
abundance: -
v_gene: TRBV6-1
len: 15
CDR3aa: CASSERGFANEKLFF
CDR3nt: TGTGCCAGCAGTGAAAGGGGGTTTGCTAATGAAAAACTGTTTTTT

d_gene: -
j_gene: TRBJ2-1
abundance: -
v_gene: TRBV19
len: 14
CDR3aa: CASSLLGPRDEQFF
CDR3nt: TGTGCCAGTAGTCTCCTGGGCCCGAGGGATGAGCAGTTCTTC

d_gene: -
j_gene: TRBJ1-2
abundance: -
v_gene: TRBV12-3/TRBV12-4
len: 13
CDR3aa: CASSFGGDYGYTF
CDR3nt: TGTGCCAGCAGTTTCGGTGGAGACTATGGCTACACCTTC

d_gene: TRBD1
j_gene: TRBJ1-2
abundance: -
v_gene: TRBV13
len: 13
CDR3aa: CASSFGQGPGYTF
CDR3nt: TGTGCCAGCAGCTTCGGACAGGGGCCTGGCTACACCTTC

d_gene: -
j_gene: TRBJ1-5
abundance: -
v_gene: TRBV6-6
len: 14
CDR3aa: CASSYSGVNQPQHF
CDR3nt: TGTGCCAGCAGTTACTCGGGGGTCAATCAGCCCCAGCATTTT

d_gene: -
j_gene: TRBJ1-3
abundance: -
v_gene: TRBV27
len: 14
CDR3aa: CASSARGAGNTIYF
CDR3nt: TGTGCCAGCAGTGCCCGGGGCGCGGGAAACACCATATATTTT

d_gene: -
j_gene: TRBJ2-5
abundance: -
v_gene: TRBV11-1
len: 14
CDR3aa: CASSPRVRAETQYF
CDR3nt: TGTGCCAGCAGCCCCAGGGTCAGGGCAGAGACCCAGTACTTC

d_gene: -
j_gene: TRBJ1-5
abundance: -
v_gene: TRBV27
len: 13
CDR3aa: CASSIVQGQPQHF
CDR3nt: TGTGCCAGCAGTATCGTACAGGGCCAGCCCCAGCATTTT

d_gene: -
j_gene: TRBJ2-5
abundance: -
v_gene: TRBV25-1
len: 15
CDR3aa: CASSAAFGVKETQYF
CDR3nt: TGTGCCAGCAGTGCCGCCTTTGGGGTTAAGGAGACCCAGTACTTC

d_gene: TRBD1
j_gene: TRBJ1-2
abundance: -
v_gene: TRBV3-1/TRBV3-2
len: 14
CDR3aa: CASSQVQGATGYTF
CDR3nt: TGTGCCAGCAGCCAAGTGCAGGGGGCGACTGGCTACACCTTC

d_gene: -
j_gene: TRBJ2-7
abundance: -
v_gene: TRBV30
len: 13
CDR3aa: CAWSPANSYEQYF
CDR3nt: TGTGCCTGGAGTCCAGCGAACTCCTACGAGCAGTACTTC

d_gene: TRBD1
j_gene: TRBJ2-3
abundance: -
v_gene: TRBV6-2/TRBV6-3
len: 15
CDR3aa: CASSKTGGDTDTQYF
CDR3nt: TGTGCCAGCAGTAAGACAGGGGGTGACACAGATACGCAGTATTTT